Given below is one TCR beta chain in context. The data are from a study of blood T cell repertoires in COVID-19. Study-wide context: PBMCs, B-cell-depleted T cells, or T cells were the source of the cDNA or gDNA that made up the material.

The CDR3 covers 13 residues. Germline CDR1 SGHKS, CDR2 YYEKEE (reference sequence). V dropped 4 bases and J dropped 3; count of bases not matched to a gene: 4. The study drew participants aged about 18 to 89 years from some 25 US areas. Assignment of participants to cohorts was predicated upon participant-reported clinical history. Produced via immunoSEQ multiplex PCR; TCRdb's table is partial and in-frame only. This sample has roughly 76,000 clones, with approximately 90% found just once. The sample was PBMCs or T cells enriched from blood (not recorded which). This TCR was sampled from a woman in her 50s with acute COVID-19. V is TRBV5-5 and J is TRBJ2-7, with TRBD2 matching over 7 bases. The CDR3 loop reads CASSTGEGYEQYF. The CDR3, as DNA: TGTGCCAGCAGCACGGGGGAGGGCTACGAGCAGTACTTC.